The clone carrying this T cell receptor beta chain occurred once. Measured with immunoSEQ multiplex PCR; TCRdb has only the in-frame clones, and not every one. The repertoire holds tens of thousands of clones, with approximately 90% as singletons. This sample was taken from a study of blood T cell repertoires in COVID-19. Study context: Specimens from acute and convalescent COVID-19 originated in the United States, Italy and Spain. PBMCs, B-cell-depleted T cells, or T cells were the source of the cDNA or gDNA that made up the material.

This CDR3 contains 11 residues. Germline V gene lookup returns CDR1 MNHNY and CDR2 SVGAGI (reference sequence). V was trimmed by 7 bases and J by 4 bases, leaving 6 bases between them. The clonotype was recovered from a human donor in a cohort sampled during active COVID-19. Input material: peripheral blood. This chain links TRBV6-6 with TRBJ2-3; D gene ambiguous. CDR3 amino acids: CASTVADTQYF. The CDR3 nucleotides are TGTGCCAGCACGGTGGCAGATACGCAGTATTTT.